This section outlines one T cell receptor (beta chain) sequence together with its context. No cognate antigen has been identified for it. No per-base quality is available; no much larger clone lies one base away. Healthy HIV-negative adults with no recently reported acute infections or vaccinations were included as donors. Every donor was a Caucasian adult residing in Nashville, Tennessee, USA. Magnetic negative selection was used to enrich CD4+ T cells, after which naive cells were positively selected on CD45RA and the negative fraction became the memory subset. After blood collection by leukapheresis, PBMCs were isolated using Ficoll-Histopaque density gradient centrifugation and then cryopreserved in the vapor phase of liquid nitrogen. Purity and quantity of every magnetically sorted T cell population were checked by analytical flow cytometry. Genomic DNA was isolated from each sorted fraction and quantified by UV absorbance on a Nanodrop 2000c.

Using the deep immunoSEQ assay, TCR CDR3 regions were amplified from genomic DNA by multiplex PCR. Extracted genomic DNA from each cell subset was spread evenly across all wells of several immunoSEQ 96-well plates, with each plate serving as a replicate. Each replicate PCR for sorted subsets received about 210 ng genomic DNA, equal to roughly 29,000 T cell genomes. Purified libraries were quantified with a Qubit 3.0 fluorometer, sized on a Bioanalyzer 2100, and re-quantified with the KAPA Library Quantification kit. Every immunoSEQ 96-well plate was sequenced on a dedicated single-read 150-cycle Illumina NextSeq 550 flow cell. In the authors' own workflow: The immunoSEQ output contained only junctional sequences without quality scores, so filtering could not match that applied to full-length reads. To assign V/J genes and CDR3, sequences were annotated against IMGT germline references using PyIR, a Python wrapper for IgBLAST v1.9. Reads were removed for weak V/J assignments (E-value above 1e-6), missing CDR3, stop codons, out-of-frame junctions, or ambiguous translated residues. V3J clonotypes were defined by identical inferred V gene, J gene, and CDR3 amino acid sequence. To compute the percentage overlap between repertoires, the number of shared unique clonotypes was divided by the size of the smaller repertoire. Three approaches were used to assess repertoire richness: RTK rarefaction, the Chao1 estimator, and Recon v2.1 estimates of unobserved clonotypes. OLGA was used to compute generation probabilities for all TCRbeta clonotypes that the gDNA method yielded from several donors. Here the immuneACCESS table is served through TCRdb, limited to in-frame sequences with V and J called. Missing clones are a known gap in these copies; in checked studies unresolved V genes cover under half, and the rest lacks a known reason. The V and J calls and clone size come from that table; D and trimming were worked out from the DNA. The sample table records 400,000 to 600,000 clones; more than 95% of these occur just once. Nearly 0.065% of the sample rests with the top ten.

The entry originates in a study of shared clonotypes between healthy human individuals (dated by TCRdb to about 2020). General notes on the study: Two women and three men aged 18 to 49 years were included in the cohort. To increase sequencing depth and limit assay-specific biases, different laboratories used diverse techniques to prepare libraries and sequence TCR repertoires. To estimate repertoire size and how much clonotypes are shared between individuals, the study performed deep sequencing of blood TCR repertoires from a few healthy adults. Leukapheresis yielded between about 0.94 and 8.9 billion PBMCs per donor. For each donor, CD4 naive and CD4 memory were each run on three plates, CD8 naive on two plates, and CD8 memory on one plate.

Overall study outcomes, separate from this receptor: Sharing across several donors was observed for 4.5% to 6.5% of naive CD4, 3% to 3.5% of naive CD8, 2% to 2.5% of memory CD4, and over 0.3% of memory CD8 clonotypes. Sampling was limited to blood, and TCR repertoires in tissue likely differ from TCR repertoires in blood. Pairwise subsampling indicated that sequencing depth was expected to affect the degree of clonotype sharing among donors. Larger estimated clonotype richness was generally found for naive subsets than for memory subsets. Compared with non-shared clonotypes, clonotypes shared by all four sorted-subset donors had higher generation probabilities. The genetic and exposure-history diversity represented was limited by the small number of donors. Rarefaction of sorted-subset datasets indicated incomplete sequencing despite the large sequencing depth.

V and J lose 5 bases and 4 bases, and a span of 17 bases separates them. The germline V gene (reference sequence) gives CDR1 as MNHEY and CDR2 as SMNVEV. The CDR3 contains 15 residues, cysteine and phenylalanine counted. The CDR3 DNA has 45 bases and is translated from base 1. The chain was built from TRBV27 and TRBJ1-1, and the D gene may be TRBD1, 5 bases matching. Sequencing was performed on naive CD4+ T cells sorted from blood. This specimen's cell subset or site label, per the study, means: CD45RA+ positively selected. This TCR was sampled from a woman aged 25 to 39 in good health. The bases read TGTGCCAGCAGTACCTTGGGTGGGGGTATCACTGAAGCTTTCTTT. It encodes CASSTLGGGITEAFF.